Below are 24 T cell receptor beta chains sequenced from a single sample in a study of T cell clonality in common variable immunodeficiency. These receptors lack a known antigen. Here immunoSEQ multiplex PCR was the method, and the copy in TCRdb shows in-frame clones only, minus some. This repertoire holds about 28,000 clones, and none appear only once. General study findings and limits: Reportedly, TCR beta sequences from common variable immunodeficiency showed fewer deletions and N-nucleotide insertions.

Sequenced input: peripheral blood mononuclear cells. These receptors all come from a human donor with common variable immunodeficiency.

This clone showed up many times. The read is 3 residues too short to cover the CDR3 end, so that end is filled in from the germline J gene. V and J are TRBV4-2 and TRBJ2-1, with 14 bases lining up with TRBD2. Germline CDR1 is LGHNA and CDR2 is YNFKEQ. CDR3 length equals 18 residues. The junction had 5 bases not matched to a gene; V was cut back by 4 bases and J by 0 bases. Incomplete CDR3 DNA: TGTGCCAGCAGCCCGACTAGCGGGGGGGAGAGCTCCTACAATGAG. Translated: CASSPTSGGESSYNE. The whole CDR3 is CASSPTSGGESSYNEQFF.

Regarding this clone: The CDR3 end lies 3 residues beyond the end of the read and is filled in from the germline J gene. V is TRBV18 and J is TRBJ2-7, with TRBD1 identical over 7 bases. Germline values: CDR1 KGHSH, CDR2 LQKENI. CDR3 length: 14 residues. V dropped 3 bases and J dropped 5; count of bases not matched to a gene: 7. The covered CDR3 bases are TGTGCCAGCTCACCCCGGGACAGCGCCCACGAG. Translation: CASSPRDSAHE. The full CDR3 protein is CASSPRDSAHEQYF.

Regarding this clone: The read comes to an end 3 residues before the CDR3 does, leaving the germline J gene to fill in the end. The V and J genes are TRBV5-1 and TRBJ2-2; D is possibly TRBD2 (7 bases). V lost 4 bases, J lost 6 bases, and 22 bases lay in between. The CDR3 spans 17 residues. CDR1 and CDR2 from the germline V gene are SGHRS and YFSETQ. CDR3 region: CASSPREAQGIPGELFF. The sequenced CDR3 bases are TGCGCCAGCAGCCCCCGGGAGGCTCAGGGGATTCCCGGGGAG.

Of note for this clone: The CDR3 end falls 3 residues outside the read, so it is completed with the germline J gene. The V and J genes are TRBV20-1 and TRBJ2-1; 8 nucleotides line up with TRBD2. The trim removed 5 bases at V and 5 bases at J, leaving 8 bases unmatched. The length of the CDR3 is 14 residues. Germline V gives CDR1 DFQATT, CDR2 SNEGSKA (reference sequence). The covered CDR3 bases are TGCAGTGCTCCGGGGAGCGGGGGTCACAATGAG. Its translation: CSAPGSGGHNE. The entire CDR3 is CSAPGSGGHNEQFF.

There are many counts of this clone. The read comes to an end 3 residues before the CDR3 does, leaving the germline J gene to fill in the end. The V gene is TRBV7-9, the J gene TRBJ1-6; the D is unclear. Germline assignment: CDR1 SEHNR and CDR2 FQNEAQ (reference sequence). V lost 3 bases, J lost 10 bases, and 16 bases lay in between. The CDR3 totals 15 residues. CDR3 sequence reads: CASSFGLTAGSPLHF. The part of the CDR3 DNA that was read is TGTGCCAGCAGCTTTGGGCTAACGGCTGGGTCACCC.

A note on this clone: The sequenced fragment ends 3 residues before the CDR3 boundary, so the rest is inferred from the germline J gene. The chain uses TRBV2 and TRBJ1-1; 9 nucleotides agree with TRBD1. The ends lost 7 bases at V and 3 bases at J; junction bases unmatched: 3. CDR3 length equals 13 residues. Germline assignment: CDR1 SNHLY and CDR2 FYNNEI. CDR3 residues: CASNRGRDTEAFF. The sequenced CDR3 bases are TGTGCCAGCAACAGGGGGCGCGACACTGAA.

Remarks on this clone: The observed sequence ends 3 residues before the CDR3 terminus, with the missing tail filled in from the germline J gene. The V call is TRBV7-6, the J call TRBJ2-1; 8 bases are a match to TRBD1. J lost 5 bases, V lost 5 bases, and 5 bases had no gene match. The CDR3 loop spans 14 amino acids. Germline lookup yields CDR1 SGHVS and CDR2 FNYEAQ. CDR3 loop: CASSAQGVDNEQFF. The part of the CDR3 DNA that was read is TGTGCCAGCAGCGCACAGGGGGTAGACAATGAG.

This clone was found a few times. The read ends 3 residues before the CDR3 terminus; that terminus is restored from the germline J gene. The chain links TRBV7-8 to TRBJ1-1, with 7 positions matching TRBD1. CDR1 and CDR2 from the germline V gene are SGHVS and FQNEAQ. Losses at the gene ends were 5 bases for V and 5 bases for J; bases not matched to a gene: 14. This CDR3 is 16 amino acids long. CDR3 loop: CASSLSLHRGWTEAFF. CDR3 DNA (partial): TGTGCCAGCAGCCTTAGCCTTCACAGGGGATGGACTGAA. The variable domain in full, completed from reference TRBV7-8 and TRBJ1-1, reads GAGVSQSPRYKVAKRGQDVALRCDPISGHVSLFWYQQALGQGPEFLTYFQNEAQLDKSGLPSDRFFAERPEGSVSTLKIQRTQQEDSAVYLCASSLSLHRGWTEAFFGQGTRLTVV.

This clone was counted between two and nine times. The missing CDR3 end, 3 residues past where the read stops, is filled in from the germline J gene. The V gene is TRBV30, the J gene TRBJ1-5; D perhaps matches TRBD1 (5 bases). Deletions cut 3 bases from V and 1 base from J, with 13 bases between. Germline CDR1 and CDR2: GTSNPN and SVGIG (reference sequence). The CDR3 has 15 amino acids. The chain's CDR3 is CAWSLGGRSNQPQHF. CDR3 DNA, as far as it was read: TGTGCCTGGAGCCTCGGGGGACGGAGCAATCAGCCC.

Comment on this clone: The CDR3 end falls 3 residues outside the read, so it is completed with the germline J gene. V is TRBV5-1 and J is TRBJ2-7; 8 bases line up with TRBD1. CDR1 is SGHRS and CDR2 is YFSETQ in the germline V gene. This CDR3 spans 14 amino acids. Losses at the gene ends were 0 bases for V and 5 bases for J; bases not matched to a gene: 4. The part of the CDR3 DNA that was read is TGCGCCAGCAGCTTGGACCCGACAGGGGACGAG. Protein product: CASSLDPTGDE. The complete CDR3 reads CASSLDPTGDEQYF.

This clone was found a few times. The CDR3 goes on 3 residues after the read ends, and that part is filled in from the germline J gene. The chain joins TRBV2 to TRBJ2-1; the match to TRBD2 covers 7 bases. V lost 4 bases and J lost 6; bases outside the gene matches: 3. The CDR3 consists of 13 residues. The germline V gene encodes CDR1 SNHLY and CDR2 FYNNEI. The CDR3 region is CASSVGGVNEQFF. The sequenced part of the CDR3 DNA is TGTGCCAGCAGTGTGGGGGGGGTCAATGAG.

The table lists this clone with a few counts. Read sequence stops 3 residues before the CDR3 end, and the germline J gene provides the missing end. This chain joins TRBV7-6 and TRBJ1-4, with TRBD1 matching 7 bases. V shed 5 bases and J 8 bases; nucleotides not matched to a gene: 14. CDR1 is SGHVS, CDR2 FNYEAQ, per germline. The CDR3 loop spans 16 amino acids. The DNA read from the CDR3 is TGTGCCAGCAGCCCCCGGTGGGCAGGGGGTGGCGAAAAA. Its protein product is CASSPRWAGGGEK. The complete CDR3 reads CASSPRWAGGGEKLFF.

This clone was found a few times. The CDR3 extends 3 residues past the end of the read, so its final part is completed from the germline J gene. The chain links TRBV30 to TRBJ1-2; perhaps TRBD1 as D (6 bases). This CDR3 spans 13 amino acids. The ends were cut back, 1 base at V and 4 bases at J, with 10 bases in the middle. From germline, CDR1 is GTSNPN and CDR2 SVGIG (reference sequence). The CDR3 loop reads CAWSGQESYGYTF. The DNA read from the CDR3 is TGTGCCTGGAGTGGACAGGAGTCCTATGGC.

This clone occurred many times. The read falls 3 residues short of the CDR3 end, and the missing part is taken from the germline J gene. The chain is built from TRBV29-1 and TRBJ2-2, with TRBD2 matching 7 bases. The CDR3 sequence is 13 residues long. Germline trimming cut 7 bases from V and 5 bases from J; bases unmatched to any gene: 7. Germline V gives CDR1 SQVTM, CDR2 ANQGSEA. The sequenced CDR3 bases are TGCAGCGCCCCGGGGGGTAGGACCGGGGAG. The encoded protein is CSAPGGRTGE. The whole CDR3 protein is CSAPGGRTGELFF.

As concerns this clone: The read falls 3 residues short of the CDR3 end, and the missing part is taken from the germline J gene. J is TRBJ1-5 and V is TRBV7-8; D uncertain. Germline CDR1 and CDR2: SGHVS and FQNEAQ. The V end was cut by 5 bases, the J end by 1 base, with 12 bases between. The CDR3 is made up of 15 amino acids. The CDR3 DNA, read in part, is TGTGCCAGCAGCCCCAGTAGGGCGAGCAATCAGCCC. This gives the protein CASSPSRASNQP. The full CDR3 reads CASSPSRASNQPQHF.

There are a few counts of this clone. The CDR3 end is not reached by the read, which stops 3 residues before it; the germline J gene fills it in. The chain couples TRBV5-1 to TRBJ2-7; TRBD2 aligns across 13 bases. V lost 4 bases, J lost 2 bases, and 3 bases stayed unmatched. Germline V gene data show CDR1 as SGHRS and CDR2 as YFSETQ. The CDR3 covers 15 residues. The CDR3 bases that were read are TGCGCCAGCAGCACCGGACTAGCGGGGGCCTACGAG. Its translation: CASSTGLAGAYE. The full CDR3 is CASSTGLAGAYEQYF.

The CDR3: CAWSGGRDTQYF. The sequenced CDR3 bases are TGTGCCTGGTCAGGGGGCCGGGATACG. The chain links TRBV30 to TRBJ2-3; 8 nucleotides match TRBD1. The read gets to within 3 residues of the CDR3 end, and the germline J gene fills in the rest. CDR3 length equals 12 residues. Trimming cost V 5 bases and J 6 bases; bases outside gene matches: 4. Per the germline V gene, CDR1 is GTSNPN and CDR2 is SVGIG (reference sequence).

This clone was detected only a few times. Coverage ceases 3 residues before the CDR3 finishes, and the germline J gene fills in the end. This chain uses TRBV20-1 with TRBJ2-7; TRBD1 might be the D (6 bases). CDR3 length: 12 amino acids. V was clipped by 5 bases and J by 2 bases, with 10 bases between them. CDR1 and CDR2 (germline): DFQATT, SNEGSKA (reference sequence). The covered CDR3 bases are TGCAGTGCTGTGGGGACAACCTACGAG. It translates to CSAVGTTYE. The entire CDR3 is CSAVGTTYEQYF.

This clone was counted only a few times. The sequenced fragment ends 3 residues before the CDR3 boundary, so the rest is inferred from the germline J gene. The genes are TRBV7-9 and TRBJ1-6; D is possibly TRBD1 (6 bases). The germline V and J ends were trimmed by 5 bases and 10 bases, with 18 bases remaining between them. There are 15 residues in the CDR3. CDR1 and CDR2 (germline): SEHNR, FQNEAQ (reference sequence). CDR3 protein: CASSPPGLGGSPLHF. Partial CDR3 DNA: TGTGCCAGCAGCCCCCCGGGGTTAGGGGGATCACCC. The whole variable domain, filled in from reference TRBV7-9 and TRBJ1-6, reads DTGVSQNPRHKITKRGQNVTFRCDPISEHNRLYWYRQTLGQGPEFLTYFQNEAQLEKSRLLSDRFSAERPKGSFSTLEIQRTEQGDSAMYLCASSPPGLGGSPLHFGNGTRLTVT.

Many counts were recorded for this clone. CDR3 sequence reads: CASSFGTGYEQYF. The covered CDR3 bases are TGTGCCAGCAGCTTTGGGACAGGTTACGAG. The chain joins TRBV7-8 to TRBJ2-7; 8 bases line up with TRBD1. Sequencing ends 3 residues short of the CDR3 end; the germline J gene provides the rest. Germline V lookup: CDR1 SGHVS, CDR2 FQNEAQ. The CDR3 contains 13 residues. V was clipped by 3 bases and J by 4 bases; unmatched bases: 2. The full variable domain, with the rest looked up from reference TRBV7-8 and TRBJ2-7, is GAGVSQSPRYKVAKRGQDVALRCDPISGHVSLFWYQQALGQGPEFLTYFQNEAQLDKSGLPSDRFFAERPEGSVSTLKIQRTQQEDSAVYLCASSFGTGYEQYFGPGTRLTVT.

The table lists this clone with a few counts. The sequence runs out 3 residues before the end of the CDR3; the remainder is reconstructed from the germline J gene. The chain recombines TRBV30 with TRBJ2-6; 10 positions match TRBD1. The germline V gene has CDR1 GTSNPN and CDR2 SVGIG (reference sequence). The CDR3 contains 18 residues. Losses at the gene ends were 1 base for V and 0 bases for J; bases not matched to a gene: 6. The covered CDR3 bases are TGTGCCTGGAGTGGGGACAGGGGAGGGTTCTCTGGGGCCAACGTC. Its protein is CAWSGDRGGFSGANV. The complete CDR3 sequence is CAWSGDRGGFSGANVLTF.

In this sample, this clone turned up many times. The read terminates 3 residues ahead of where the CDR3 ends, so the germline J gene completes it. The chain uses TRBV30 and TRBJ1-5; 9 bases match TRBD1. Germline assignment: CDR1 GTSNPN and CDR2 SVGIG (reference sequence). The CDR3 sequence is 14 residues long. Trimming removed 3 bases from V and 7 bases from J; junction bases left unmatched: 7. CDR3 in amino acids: CAWSAGTGRQPQHF. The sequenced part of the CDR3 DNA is TGTGCCTGGAGCGCCGGGACAGGGAGGCAGCCC.

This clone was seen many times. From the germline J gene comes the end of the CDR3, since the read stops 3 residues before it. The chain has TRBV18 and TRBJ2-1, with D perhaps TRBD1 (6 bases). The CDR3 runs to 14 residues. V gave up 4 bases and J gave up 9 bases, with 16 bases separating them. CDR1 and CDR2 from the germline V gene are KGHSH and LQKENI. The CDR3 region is CASSQRTVDGEQFF. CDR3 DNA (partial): TGTGCCAGCTCACAGAGGACAGTAGACGGTGAG. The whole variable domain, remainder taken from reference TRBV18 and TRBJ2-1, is NAGVMQNPRHLVRRRGQEARLRCSPMKGHSHVYWYRQLPEEGLKFMVYLQKENIIDESGMPKERFSAEFPKEGPSILRIQQVVRGDSAAYFCASSQRTVDGEQFFGPGTRLTVL.

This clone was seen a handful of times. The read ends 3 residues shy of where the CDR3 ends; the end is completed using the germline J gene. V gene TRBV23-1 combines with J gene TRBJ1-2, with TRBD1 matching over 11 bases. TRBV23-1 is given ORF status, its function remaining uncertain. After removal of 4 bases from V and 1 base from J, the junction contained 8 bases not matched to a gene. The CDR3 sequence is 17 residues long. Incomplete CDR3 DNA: TGCGCCAGCAGTCTAGATTGGACAGGGGGCGGTAACTATGGC. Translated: CASSLDWTGGGNYG. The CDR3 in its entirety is CASSLDWTGGGNYGYTF.